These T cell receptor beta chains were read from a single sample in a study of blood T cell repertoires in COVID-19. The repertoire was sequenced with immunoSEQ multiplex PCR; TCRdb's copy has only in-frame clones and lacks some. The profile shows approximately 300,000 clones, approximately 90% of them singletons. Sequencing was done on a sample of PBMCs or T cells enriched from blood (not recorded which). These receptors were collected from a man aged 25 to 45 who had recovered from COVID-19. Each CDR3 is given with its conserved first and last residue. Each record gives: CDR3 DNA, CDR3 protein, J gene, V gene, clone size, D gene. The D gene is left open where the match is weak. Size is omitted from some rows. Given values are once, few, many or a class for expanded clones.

cdr3_nt: TGTGCCAGCAGCTTAGCGTTTATGCCACTAGGGTCCTACAATGAGCAGTTCTTC; cdr3_aa: CASSLAFMPLGSYNEQFF; j_call: TRBJ2-1; v_call: TRBV7-2; clone_size: few; d_call: -
cdr3_nt: TGCGCCAGCAGCTTGGCCGGGACAGGGGGGATGAAGACTGAAGCTTTCTTT; cdr3_aa: CASSLAGTGGMKTEAFF; j_call: TRBJ1-1; v_call: TRBV5-1; clone_size: -; d_call: TRBD1
cdr3_nt: TGCGCCAGCAGTGTCTCAGAGGGGGCCTATGGCTACACCTTC; cdr3_aa: CASSVSEGAYGYTF; j_call: TRBJ1-2; v_call: TRBV10-2; clone_size: few; d_call: TRBD1
cdr3_nt: TGTGCCAGCAGCTTTTACCAGGGGGGCTACGAGCAGTACTTC; cdr3_aa: CASSFYQGGYEQYF; j_call: TRBJ2-7; v_call: TRBV7-4; clone_size: -; d_call: -
cdr3_nt: TGTGCCAGCACCCCACAGGACCAGAACACTGAAGCTTTCTTT; cdr3_aa: CASTPQDQNTEAFF; j_call: TRBJ1-1; v_call: TRBV4-2; clone_size: few; d_call: -
cdr3_nt: TGCGCCAGCAGCTACCAGGGAGGAGGGACTGGCTACACCTTC; cdr3_aa: CASSYQGGGTGYTF; j_call: TRBJ1-2; v_call: TRBV5-1; clone_size: once; d_call: -
cdr3_nt: TGTGCCAGCCAAAGACAGGGCAACATTCAGTACTTC; cdr3_aa: CASQRQGNIQYF; j_call: TRBJ2-4; v_call: TRBV2; clone_size: -; d_call: TRBD1
cdr3_nt: TGCGCCAGCAGCTTACCAGGCCCTGGAAACACCATATATTTT; cdr3_aa: CASSLPGPGNTIYF; j_call: TRBJ1-3; v_call: TRBV5-1; clone_size: -; d_call: -
cdr3_nt: TGTGCCAGTAGTATTCAGGGGAGCTCCTATAATTCACCCCTCCACTTT; cdr3_aa: CASSIQGSSYNSPLHF; j_call: TRBJ1-6; v_call: TRBV19; clone_size: -; d_call: -
cdr3_nt: TGCAGCGTTCTAACCAACACTGAAGCTTTCTTT; cdr3_aa: CSVLTNTEAFF; j_call: TRBJ1-1; v_call: TRBV29-1; clone_size: -; d_call: -
cdr3_nt: TGTGCCTGGAGTTACAGGGGAAACTATGGCTACACCTTC; cdr3_aa: CAWSYRGNYGYTF; j_call: TRBJ1-2; v_call: TRBV30; clone_size: -; d_call: TRBD1
cdr3_nt: TGTGCCAGCAGCTACCGGACAGGGGGGACCACTGAAGCTTTCTTT; cdr3_aa: CASSYRTGGTTEAFF; j_call: TRBJ1-1; v_call: TRBV11-2; clone_size: once; d_call: TRBD1
cdr3_nt: TGTGCCAGCAGCCAAGATCATGGGCAGCTGAACACTGAAGCTTTCTTT; cdr3_aa: CASSQDHGQLNTEAFF; j_call: TRBJ1-1; v_call: TRBV14; clone_size: once; d_call: -
cdr3_nt: TGTGCCAGCAGCTTAGGGGCCAACTACGAGCAGTACTTC; cdr3_aa: CASSLGANYEQYF; j_call: TRBJ2-7; v_call: TRBV11-3; clone_size: few; d_call: -
cdr3_nt: TGTGCCACCAGCAGAGATCAAGGACAATCGGACGAGCAGTACTTC; cdr3_aa: CATSRDQGQSDEQYF; j_call: TRBJ2-7; v_call: TRBV15; clone_size: -; d_call: -
cdr3_nt: TGTGCCAGCAGTCCATGGGCGGGACAGGTGGCCAGGGGGTCACCCCTCCACTTT; cdr3_aa: CASSPWAGQVARGSPLHF; j_call: TRBJ1-6; v_call: TRBV3-1/TRBV3-2; clone_size: -; d_call: TRBD1
cdr3_nt: TGTGCCAGTAGGGCGGCTGGAGGCACAGATACGCAGTATTTT; cdr3_aa: CASRAAGGTDTQYF; j_call: TRBJ2-3; v_call: TRBV19; clone_size: few; d_call: -
cdr3_nt: TGTGCCACCAGTCCCAGGGCCGACCTAAATCAGCCCCAGCATTTT; cdr3_aa: CATSPRADLNQPQHF; j_call: TRBJ1-5; v_call: TRBV24-1; clone_size: -; d_call: -
cdr3_nt: TGTGCCACCAGTGATTACAGGGATGAAAAACTGTTTTTT; cdr3_aa: CATSDYRDEKLFF; j_call: TRBJ1-4; v_call: TRBV24-1; clone_size: -; d_call: -
cdr3_nt: TGTGCCAGCAGAGAAACGGGCCAATATAGGGGGCGAGGCTCTGGAAACACCATATATTTT; cdr3_aa: CASRETGQYRGRGSGNTIYF; j_call: TRBJ1-3; v_call: TRBV2; clone_size: -; d_call: TRBD1
cdr3_nt: TGTGCCAGCAGTTTGGACAGTGTGAACACTGAAGCTTTCTTT; cdr3_aa: CASSLDSVNTEAFF; j_call: TRBJ1-1; v_call: TRBV2; clone_size: -; d_call: -
cdr3_nt: TGTGCAAGTCGTCTAGTAGCGGGAGGGCCGGTGGGCACAGATACGCAGTATTTT; cdr3_aa: CASRLVAGGPVGTDTQYF; j_call: TRBJ2-3; v_call: TRBV12-2; clone_size: -; d_call: -
cdr3_nt: TGTGCCAGCAGCCACGGGTCCGGAAACACCATATATTTT; cdr3_aa: CASSHGSGNTIYF; j_call: TRBJ1-3; v_call: TRBV11-2; clone_size: -; d_call: -
cdr3_nt: TGTGCCAGCAGAAGCGGGGCCCAACCTAATGAGCAGTTCTTC; cdr3_aa: CASRSGAQPNEQFF; j_call: TRBJ2-1; v_call: TRBV27; clone_size: -; d_call: TRBD2
cdr3_nt: TGTGCCAGCAGCTTAAAATCCCGCGCGGGACAGGGCACAGATACGCAGTATTTT; cdr3_aa: CASSLKSRAGQGTDTQYF; j_call: TRBJ2-3; v_call: TRBV13; clone_size: -; d_call: TRBD1
cdr3_nt: TGTGCCAGCAGCGGACAGTTGAACACTGAAGCTTTCTTT; cdr3_aa: CASSGQLNTEAFF; j_call: TRBJ1-1; v_call: TRBV27; clone_size: -; d_call: -
cdr3_nt: TGCGCCAGCAGCTTGAGTCCGACAGGGACCCACGAGCAGTACTTC; cdr3_aa: CASSLSPTGTHEQYF; j_call: TRBJ2-7; v_call: TRBV5-1; clone_size: -; d_call: TRBD1
cdr3_nt: TGTGCCACCCGGGAGGGGGCCTATAGCAATCAGCCCCAGCATTTT; cdr3_aa: CATREGAYSNQPQHF; j_call: TRBJ1-5; v_call: TRBV6-5; clone_size: -; d_call: TRBD1
cdr3_nt: TGTGCCAGCAGAACCCTTCCCCAGACAGACCCCACTGAAGCTTTCTTT; cdr3_aa: CASRTLPQTDPTEAFF; j_call: TRBJ1-1; v_call: TRBV25-1; clone_size: -; d_call: -
cdr3_nt: TGTGCCATCAGTGTACAGGGGGCTGGCTATGGCTACACCTTC; cdr3_aa: CAISVQGAGYGYTF; j_call: TRBJ1-2; v_call: TRBV10-3; clone_size: -; d_call: TRBD1
cdr3_nt: TGTGCCAGCAGTTTAGCGGGGGGCAGCAATCAGCCCCAGCATTTT; cdr3_aa: CASSLAGGSNQPQHF; j_call: TRBJ1-5; v_call: TRBV28; clone_size: -; d_call: -